These 12 T cell receptor beta chains share one sample of origin, sequenced in a study of cytomegalovirus exposure and HLA in healthy donors. This table comes from immunoSEQ multiplex PCR, and its TCRdb copy is limited to in-frame clones, with some not included. The sample carries more than 85,000 clones, about 95% recorded once. The sample was PBMCs. The receptors were gathered from a woman under 30 in good health and CMV-seronegative.

The rearrangement uses TRBV7-2 and TRBJ2-7; 9 nucleotides agree with TRBD1. Trimming took 3 bases from V and 1 from J; bases not matched to a gene: 1. CDR3 length: 14 amino acids. Per the germline V gene, CDR1 is SGHTA and CDR2 is FQGNSA. The CDR3 nucleotides are TGTGCCAGCAGCTTGACAGGGGGTTCCTACGAGCAGTACTTC. Translated: CASSLTGGSYEQYF.

V usage is TRBV7-3 and J usage is TRBJ1-4; D gene uncertain. The CDR3 sequence is 15 residues long. V was trimmed by 2 bases and J by 0 bases, leaving 7 bases between them. CDR1 is SGHTA, CDR2 FQGTGA, per germline. The CDR3 bases are TGTGCCAGCAGCTTATATCTTGCAACTAATGAAAAACTGTTTTTT. This gives the protein CASSLYLATNEKLFF.

This clone showed up just once. The chain carries TRBV9 and TRBJ1-1; 8 bases match TRBD1. J lost 1 base, V lost 4 bases, and 6 bases had no gene match. Germline CDR1 and CDR2: SGDLS and YYNGEE. The length of the CDR3 is 15 residues. The CDR3 region has the DNA TGTGCCAGCAGCCCTCGGACAGGGTCGAACACTGAAGCTTTCTTT. As protein: CASSPRTGSNTEAFF.

V and J are TRBV29-1 and TRBJ1-2; 7 positions match TRBD1. There are 13 residues in the CDR3. CDR1 SQVTM and CDR2 ANQGSEA come from the germline V gene. Germline trimming cut 0 bases from V and 7 bases from J; bases unmatched to any gene: 5. CDR3 region: CSVEEARGSGYTF. CDR3 DNA: TGCAGCGTTGAAGAAGCCAGGGGGTCTGGCTACACCTTC.

CDR3 amino acids: CASSVQGGLGEQFF. The DNA for the CDR3 is TGTGCCAGCAGCGTCCAGGGCGGCCTGGGTGAGCAGTTCTTC. The chain recombines TRBV9 with TRBJ2-1, with a weak D call TRBD1 (5 bases). The CDR3 has 14 residues. V lost 2 bases to trimming and J lost 9 bases, with 15 bases between them. Germline lookup yields CDR1 SGDLS and CDR2 YYNGEE. Complete variable domain (other parts from reference TRBV9 and TRBJ2-1): DSGVTQTPKHLITATGQRVTLRCSPRSGDLSVYWYQQSLDQGLQFLIQYYNGEERAKGNILERFSAQQFPDLHSELNLSSLELGDSALYFCASSVQGGLGEQFFGPGTRLTVL.

The CDR3 protein is CASSPVDRGQEGEKLFF. CDR3 nucleotides: TGTGCCAGCAGTCCGGTAGACAGGGGGCAGGAGGGTGAAAAACTGTTTTTT. The chain employs TRBV27 and TRBJ1-4; 10 nucleotides line up with TRBD1. With 5 bases clipped from V and 7 bases from J, the junction kept 13 bases outside the gene matches. CDR1 MNHEY and CDR2 SMNVEV come from the germline V gene (reference sequence). The CDR3 runs 17 residues.

The chain joins TRBV19 to TRBJ2-7; TRBD2 agrees at 7 bases. CDR3 length equals 14 residues. V lost 7 bases and J lost 0; bases outside the gene matches: 6. Germline CDR1 reads LNHDA; CDR2 reads SQIVND (reference sequence). The CDR3 nucleotides read TGTGCCAGTAAAACCCAGCGGGGCTCCTACGAGCAGTACTTC. The encoded protein is CASKTQRGSYEQYF.

The chain employs TRBV19 and TRBJ1-2; a possible D gene is TRBD1 (6 bases). Looked up from germline, CDR1 is LNHDA and CDR2 is SQIVND (reference sequence). The CDR3 has 15 residues. Trimming removed 1 base at V and 4 bases at J, with 13 bases between. CDR3 protein: CASSIGAGDSYGYTF. DNA of the CDR3: TGTGCCAGTAGTATAGGGGCAGGGGATAGCTATGGCTACACCTTC.

The chain recombines TRBV2 with TRBJ2-1; 9 bases agree with TRBD2. The CDR3 length is 18 residues. Germline V gives CDR1 SNHLY, CDR2 FYNNEI. V shed 0 bases and J 3 bases; nucleotides not matched to a gene: 9. The CDR3 protein is CASSEAPWRGGNYNEQFF. The CDR3 DNA reads as TGTGCCAGCAGTGAAGCACCGTGGCGGGGGGGGAACTACAATGAGCAGTTCTTC.

The rearrangement uses TRBV5-1 and TRBJ2-7; tentatively, D is TRBD1 (6 bases). Trimming removed 2 bases at V and 4 bases at J, with 7 bases between. CDR1 is SGHRS, CDR2 YFSETQ, per germline. The CDR3 covers 12 residues. CDR3 loop: CASSFTGYEQYF. The DNA for the CDR3 is TGCGCCAGCAGCTTCACAGGGTACGAGCAGTACTTC.

The J gene is TRBJ2-7, the V gene TRBV19; 7 positions agree with TRBD2. With 11 bases clipped from V and 4 bases from J, the junction kept 5 bases outside the gene matches. This CDR3 comprises 11 residues. Germline assignment: CDR1 LNHDA and CDR2 SQIVND (reference sequence). Here the CDR3 reads CAPGGGYEQYF. The CDR3 DNA reads TGTGCCCCCGGCGGGGGTTACGAGCAGTACTTC.

This chain connects TRBV5-4 to TRBJ1-2; TRBD1 aligns across 11 bases. J lost 3 bases, V lost 7 bases, and 2 bases had no gene match. Germline loops: CDR1 SGHNT, CDR2 YYREEE (reference sequence). The CDR3 contains 13 residues. CDR3 region: CASGTGGDYGYTF. The CDR3 DNA sequence: TGTGCCAGCGGGACAGGGGGAGACTATGGCTACACCTTC. Full variable domain (remainder filled in from reference TRBV5-4 and TRBJ1-2): ETGVTQSPTHLIKTRGQQVTLRCSSQSGHNTVSWYQQALGQGPQFIFQYYREEENGRGNFPPRFSGLQFPNYSSELNVNALELDDSALYLCASGTGGDYGYTFGSGTRLTVV.